The 20 T cell receptor beta chains presented below share a single source sample, sequenced in a study of blood T cell repertoires in COVID-19. Produced via immunoSEQ multiplex PCR; TCRdb's table is partial and in-frame only. Altogether roughly 260,000 clones are present, approximately 79% being singletons, with the ten largest covering 4.5% to 6%. Sequenced input: peripheral blood. Every receptor here comes from an elderly woman with active or convalescent COVID-19.

V and J are TRBV24-1 and TRBJ2-7; 9 bases are a match to TRBD1. Germline CDR1 and CDR2: KGHDR and SFDVKD. The CDR3 spans 16 residues. V lost 2 bases to trimming and J lost 7 bases; unmatched junction nucleotides: 11. The CDR3 is CATSDYSRDRVEEQYF. The CDR3 region has the DNA TGTGCCACCAGTGATTACTCCAGGGACAGGGTGGAGGAGCAGTACTTC.

V usage is TRBV5-1 and J usage is TRBJ2-3; perhaps TRBD2 as D (5 bases). The CDR3 spans 17 residues. Germline CDR1 SGHRS, CDR2 YFSETQ. Trimming removed 0 bases from V and 0 bases from J, with 14 bases in between. CDR3 protein: CASSLARGHLSTDTQYF. As DNA, the CDR3 is TGCGCCAGCAGCTTGGCCCGAGGGCACCTTAGCACAGATACGCAGTATTTT.

The rearrangement uses TRBV19 and TRBJ1-2; 9 bases match TRBD1. The CDR3 has 13 residues. Germline CDR1 reads LNHDA; CDR2 reads SQIVND (reference sequence). V gave up 7 bases and J gave up 4 bases; unmatched junction bases: 4. The CDR3 here is CASMGDRVYGYTF. The CDR3 region has the DNA TGTGCCAGTATGGGGGACAGGGTCTATGGCTACACCTTC.

The chain is built from TRBV3-1 (or the pseudogene TRBV3-2) and TRBJ2-6; 11 bases map to TRBD1. The CDR3 sequence is 18 residues long. Per the germline V gene, CDR1 is LGHDT and CDR2 is YNNKEL (reference sequence). Trimming cost V 5 bases and J 0 bases; bases outside gene matches: 6. The CDR3 nucleotides are TGTGCCAGCAGCTTGGCCGGGACAGGGGGCTCTGGGGCCAACGTCCTGACTTTC. Translating it yields CASSLAGTGGSGANVLTF.

The gene calls are TRBV6-4 and TRBJ2-3; a possible D gene is TRBD2 (6 bases). CDR3 length: 15 residues. Germline V lookup: CDR1 MRHNA, CDR2 SNTAGT. Trimming removed 2 bases at V and 0 bases at J, with 9 bases between. CDR3: CASSDRGISTDTQYF. The DNA of the CDR3 is TGTGCCAGCAGTGACCGCGGGATTAGCACAGATACGCAGTATTTT.

Comments on this clone: A read error may account for a junction end that differs from germline. The rearrangement joins TRBV5-1 to TRBJ1-6, with TRBD1 matching 9 bases. The CDR3 runs 15 residues. Germline V CDR1 and CDR2: SGHRS, YFSETQ. The DNA for the CDR3 is TGCGCCAGCAGTACGGCGACAGGGGGAAATTCACCCCTCTACTTT. It codes for CASSTATGGNSPLYF.

The genes are TRBV6-5 and TRBJ2-1; tentative D call: TRBD2 (5 bases). Germline CDR1 and CDR2: MNHEY and SVGAGI. Trimming pared 1 base from V and 1 base from J, leaving 8 bases between. This CDR3 region has 15 residues. CDR3 residues: CASSYYGESYNEQFF. In nucleotides, the CDR3 is TGTGCCAGCAGTTACTACGGGGAATCCTACAATGAGCAGTTCTTC.

This clone was counted a single time. The chain employs TRBV27 and TRBJ2-1, with 9 bases fitting TRBD2. The V segment lost 10 bases and the J segment 9 bases; nucleotides outside the gene matches: 13. The CDR3 covers 14 residues. Germline CDR1 reads MNHEY; CDR2 reads SMNVEV (reference sequence). The CDR3 nucleotides are TGTGCCACGTACAGGTTAGCGGGAGCACGTGAGCAGTTCTTC. Translation: CATYRLAGAREQFF.

In this sample, this clone turned up a few times. Mismatch with germline at one junction end may stem from a read error. This sequence joins TRBV6-4 and TRBJ1-1, with no clear D. Germline V gene lookup returns CDR1 MRHNA and CDR2 SNTAGT. This CDR3 has 16 residues. CDR3 DNA: TGTGCCAGCAGTGAGGACGCGGGGATCATGAACGCTGAAGCTTTCTTT. Translated: CASSEDAGIMNAEAFF.

The chain carries TRBV5-1 and TRBJ1-5; TRBD1 agrees at 9 bases. This CDR3 is 15 amino acids long. CDR1 is SGHRS and CDR2 is YFSETQ in the germline V gene. Trimming at V came to 4 bases and at J to 2 bases, leaving 4 bases not matched to a gene. The CDR3 region is CASSSGTGRNQPQHF. CDR3 DNA sequence: TGCGCCAGCAGCAGTGGGACAGGGCGCAATCAGCCCCAGCATTTT.

The genes are TRBV5-4 and TRBJ2-6; D is ambiguous. The V end was cut by 4 bases, the J end by 0 bases, with 11 bases between. The length of the CDR3 is 16 residues. CDR1 and CDR2 (germline): SGHNT, YYREEE (reference sequence). The CDR3 spells CASSPDFPSGANVLTF. CDR3 nucleotides: TGTGCCAGCAGCCCCGACTTTCCCTCTGGGGCCAACGTCCTGACTTTC.

This clone was seen more than once but under ten times. The gene calls are TRBV7-9 and TRBJ2-3, with TRBD2 matching 12 bases. Trimming removed 4 bases from V and 7 bases from J; junction bases left unmatched: 3. Per germline, CDR1 SEHNR and CDR2 FQNEAQ (reference sequence). This CDR3 is built from 14 residues. The CDR3 region has the DNA TGTGCCAGCAGCTCCGGACTAGCGGGGTATACGCAGTATTTT. It specifies CASSSGLAGYTQYF.

This chain joins TRBV7-9 and TRBJ2-7; 7 nucleotides match TRBD1. The V segment lost 5 bases and the J segment 3 bases; nucleotides outside the gene matches: 7. Germline CDR1 is SEHNR and CDR2 is FQNEAQ (reference sequence). This CDR3 comprises 14 residues. CDR3 amino acids: CASSGDRVYYEQYF. CDR3 nucleotide sequence: TGTGCCAGCAGCGGAGACAGGGTGTACTACGAGCAGTACTTC.

The rearrangement joins TRBV7-8 to TRBJ2-7; 9 nucleotides align to TRBD2. V trimming: 6 bases; J trimming: 10 bases; junction bases outside the gene matches: 13. This CDR3 spans 14 amino acids. Looked up from germline, CDR1 is SGHVS and CDR2 is FQNEAQ. The CDR3 sequence is CASRSVGGSGRQYF. DNA of the CDR3: TGTGCCAGCAGATCAGTCGGGGGTAGCGGGAGACAGTACTTC.

This clone was seen only a few times. The rearrangement uses TRBV27 and TRBJ2-7, with D maybe TRBD2 (6 bases). Germline-derived CDR1 and CDR2 are MNHEY and SMNVEV (reference sequence). The V and J ends lost 8 bases and 1 base respectively, with 12 bases between them. CDR3 length: 13 amino acids. The CDR3 loop is CASWRGGSYEQYF. In nucleotides, the CDR3 is TGTGCCAGCTGGAGGGGTGGGTCCTACGAGCAGTACTTC.

In this sample, this clone turned up once. The V and J genes are TRBV6-6 and TRBJ1-5, with 10 bases identical to TRBD1. With 5 bases clipped from V and 2 bases from J, the junction kept 3 bases outside the gene matches. The CDR3 runs to 15 residues. Looked up from germline, CDR1 is MNHNY and CDR2 is SVGAGI (reference sequence). The CDR3 DNA follows: TGTGCCAGCAGTCCCGGGACAGGGGGCAATCAGCCCCAGCATTTT. Encoded protein: CASSPGTGGNQPQHF.

The gene calls are TRBV5-4 and TRBJ2-3, with 9 bases that match TRBD2. The V gene's germline CDR1 is SGHNT and CDR2 YYREEE (reference sequence). The CDR3 covers 16 residues. Germline trimming cut 4 bases from V and 1 base from J; bases unmatched to any gene: 7. CDR3 DNA: TGTGCCAGCAGCCCGGGACTAGCCTTCCGCACAGATACGCAGTATTTT. As protein: CASSPGLAFRTDTQYF. The full variable domain, in which reference TRBV5-4 and TRBJ2-3 provide the parts outside the CDR3, is ETGVTQSPTHLIKTRGQQVTLRCSSQSGHNTVSWYQQALGQGPQFIFQYYREEENGRGNFPPRFSGLQFPNYSSELNVNALELDDSALYLCASSPGLAFRTDTQYFGPGTRLTVL.

The rearrangement joins TRBV19 to TRBJ2-2; tentatively, D is TRBD1 (5 bases). V dropped 6 bases and J dropped 5 bases, with 16 bases sitting between them. The germline V gene has CDR1 LNHDA and CDR2 SQIVND (reference sequence). The CDR3 sequence is 15 residues long. As DNA, the CDR3 is TGTGCCAGTAGGATCAGCCGACAGAGAACCGGGGAGCTGTTTTTT. It encodes CASRISRQRTGELFF.

The gene calls are TRBV7-2 and TRBJ2-1, with D possibly being TRBD2 (6 bases). Germline lookup yields CDR1 SGHTA and CDR2 FQGNSA. The V and J ends lost 0 bases and 1 base respectively, with 10 bases between them. This CDR3 is 16 amino acids long. This CDR3 reads CASSLAWAGSYNEQFF. The CDR3 DNA reads as TGTGCCAGCAGCTTAGCATGGGCGGGATCCTACAATGAGCAGTTCTTC.

The chain uses TRBV15 and TRBJ2-3; TRBD1 is a possible D gene (6 bases). There are 13 residues in the CDR3. V shed 8 bases and J shed 4 bases, with 13 bases lying between them. CDR1 is LNHNV, CDR2 YYDKDF, per germline (reference sequence). The CDR3 spells CATGRGKADTQYF. The CDR3 DNA is TGTGCCACCGGAAGGGGGAAGGCAGATACGCAGTATTTT. Variable domain in full (rest from reference TRBV15 and TRBJ2-3): DAMVIQNPRYQVTQFGKPVTLSCSQTLNHNVMYWYQQKSSQAPKLLFHYYDKDFNNEADTPDNFQSRRPNTSFCFLDIRSPGLGDTAMYLCATGRGKADTQYFGPGTRLTVL.